The 29 T cell receptor beta chains presented below share a single source sample, sequenced in a study of T cell repertoires in cytomegalovirus infection. TCRdb reprocessed the reads with MiXCR, giving one entry per CDR3 protein. The data contain some 450,000 distinct CDR3 sequences, approximately 31% of them singletons. Sample: PBMCs. These receptors originate from a human donor in good health (CMV status not recorded). Some clones in this sample may be carry-over from other donors' samples.

This clonotype was recorded a few times. The V and J genes are TRBV19 and TRBJ2-5; no definite D call. V lost 5 bases, J lost 1 base, and 11 bases lay in between. The germline gives CDR1 LNHDA, CDR2 SQIVND (reference sequence). The CDR3 sequence is 14 residues long. The CDR3 sequence: CASSPGTFQETQYF. Here the CDR3 DNA reads TGTGCCAGTAGTCCCGGCACCTTCCAAGAGACCCAGTACTTC.

This clonotype was counted between two and nine times. V is TRBV15 and J is TRBJ2-7; D ambiguous. This CDR3 comprises 15 residues. Germline CDR1 LNHNV, CDR2 YYDKDF (reference sequence). The V end lost 0 bases, the J end lost 3 bases, and 12 bases lay between the germline ends. The CDR3 loop is CATSRDRYSNYEQYF. CDR3 nucleotide sequence: TGTGCCACCAGCAGAGATCGATACTCAAACTACGAGCAGTACTTC.

This clonotype has more than one count but fewer than ten. The V and J genes are TRBV19 and TRBJ1-2, with 8 positions matching TRBD1. J lost 6 bases, V lost 3 bases, and 6 bases had no gene match. Germline-derived CDR1 and CDR2 are LNHDA and SQIVND (reference sequence). This CDR3 is 14 amino acids long. The CDR3 protein is CASSIQGAQDGYTF. CDR3 nucleotides: TGTGCCAGTAGTATTCAGGGGGCGCAAGATGGCTACACCTTC.

This chain joins TRBV6-2 or TRBV6-3 and TRBJ2-7; D gene uncertain. Trimming cost V 4 bases and J 9 bases, with 10 bases left between them. The CDR3 spans 11 residues. Germline V gene data show CDR1 as MNHEY and CDR2 as SVGEGT. CDR3 residues: CASSLRGGQYF. CDR3 bases: TGTGCCAGCAGTTTACGTGGCGGGCAGTACTTC.

This clonotype was seen repeatedly, ten times or more. The genes are TRBV6-5 and TRBJ1-1, with a weak D call TRBD1 (5 bases). Germline loops: CDR1 MNHEY, CDR2 SVGAGI. V was pared by 0 bases and J by 4 bases, with 9 bases between. The CDR3 sequence is 14 residues long. As DNA, the CDR3 is TGTGCCAGCAGTTACTCGTGGGGGAGCACTGAAGCTTTCTTT. Amino acids: CASSYSWGSTEAFF.

Remarks on this clonotype: One end of the junction is discordant with germline, which a read error may explain. The chain has TRBV6-5 and TRBJ2-7; D call uncertain. CDR3 length: 14 amino acids. Germline V gives CDR1 MNHEY, CDR2 SVGAGI. This chain's CDR3 is CASSYDGQLYEQCF. The CDR3 DNA follows: TGTGCCAGCAGTTATGACGGGCAGCTGTACGAGCAGTGCTTC.

This clonotype was detected only a few times. This sequence joins TRBV6-2 or TRBV6-3 and TRBJ2-1, with 15 positions matching TRBD2. V lost 2 bases, J lost 7 bases, and 12 bases stayed unmatched. The CDR3 is made up of 19 amino acids. Germline CDR1 reads MNHEY; CDR2 reads SVGEGT. DNA of the CDR3: TGTGCCAGCAGTTACACGTGGACTAGCGGGGGGGCCTTCAGGAATGAGCAGTTCTTC. It encodes CASSYTWTSGGAFRNEQFF.

This clonotype has ten or more counts. V usage is TRBV19 and J usage is TRBJ2-7; 7 bases are shared with TRBD1. Germline CDR1 and CDR2: LNHDA and SQIVND (reference sequence). Trimming at V came to 6 bases and at J to 2 bases, leaving 4 bases not matched to a gene. This CDR3 is 13 amino acids long. The CDR3 reads CASSWGTAYEQYF. Here the CDR3 DNA reads TGTGCCAGTAGCTGGGGGACAGCCTACGAGCAGTACTTC.

The chain carries TRBV6-6 and TRBJ2-7; 8 positions agree with TRBD2. In germline, CDR1 is MNHNY, CDR2 SVGAGI (reference sequence). The J segment lost 7 bases and the V segment lost 5 bases, leaving 10 bases of the junction unmatched. The CDR3 length is 14 residues. The CDR3 nucleotides are TGTGCCAGCAGTCGATTAGCGGGGCCGGATGAGCAGTACTTC. It is translated as CASSRLAGPDEQYF.

The CDR3 nucleotides read TGTGCCAGCAGTTTAGGGGCCCGAAGCGAGCAGTACGTC. Its protein is CASSLGARSEQYV. The gene calls are TRBV27 and TRBJ2-7; D possibly corresponds to TRBD1 (5 bases). CDR1 and CDR2 from the germline V gene are MNHEY and SMNVEV (reference sequence). The V and J ends lost 2 bases and 6 bases respectively, with 11 bases between them. The CDR3 length is 13 residues.

The chain's CDR3 is CASSTAGIRGLALPETQYF. The CDR3 DNA is TGTGCCAGTAGTACGGCAGGTATTCGGGGACTAGCATTGCCAGAGACCCAGTACTTC. The chain carries TRBV19 and TRBJ2-5; 9 positions match TRBD2. The V gene end was trimmed by 4 bases and the J gene end by 4 bases; junction bases not matched to a gene: 19. Germline CDR1 is LNHDA and CDR2 is SQIVND (reference sequence). There are 19 residues in the CDR3.

As DNA, the CDR3 is TGTGCCAGCAGCCCCTGGGGGAGGGCCCACGAGCAGTACTTC. Its translation is CASSPWGRAHEQYF. The V and J genes are TRBV5-4 and TRBJ2-7, with 7 nucleotides matching TRBD2. The CDR3 is 14 residues long. Looked up from germline, CDR1 is SGHNT and CDR2 is YYREEE (reference sequence). With 4 bases clipped from V and 5 bases from J, the junction kept 9 bases outside the gene matches.

This chain joins TRBV4-1 and TRBJ2-1, with 11 bases identical to TRBD2. CDR1 is MGHRA, CDR2 YSYEKL, per germline. J was trimmed by 6 bases and V by 0 bases; bases with no gene match: 10. The CDR3 is made up of 18 amino acids. CDR3 protein: CASSQEGASGGSLNEQFF. CDR3 bases: TGCGCCAGCAGCCAAGAGGGGGCTAGCGGGGGGTCTCTCAATGAGCAGTTCTTC.

This clonotype was detected many times. V and J are TRBV7-2 and TRBJ2-7; 7 positions match TRBD1. This CDR3 comprises 16 residues. Germline CDR1 and CDR2: SGHTA and FQGNSA. After removal of 2 bases from V and 6 bases from J, the junction contained 13 bases not matched to a gene. The CDR3 nucleotides read TGTGCCAGCAGCTTAAGTAGGCCACAGGGGCCAGGCGAGCAGTACTTC. As protein: CASSLSRPQGPGEQYF.

The gene calls are TRBV14 and TRBJ2-5, with TRBD2 as a possible D gene (6 bases). V shed 1 base and J shed 2 bases, with 17 bases lying between them. Germline loops: CDR1 SGHDN, CDR2 FVKESK. This CDR3 spans 17 amino acids. CDR3 DNA sequence: TGTGCCAGCAGCCAAGCTAGGATAGGGAGGAAACAAGAGACCCAGTACTTC. It encodes CASSQARIGRKQETQYF.

A few counts support this clonotype. This chain's CDR3 is CASMAGQGAGKLFF. CDR3 coding DNA: TGTGCCAGCATGGCGGGACAGGGGGCAGGAAAACTGTTTTTT. The chain is built from TRBV28 and TRBJ1-4, with 12 positions matching TRBD1. V lost 7 bases to trimming and J lost 10 bases; unmatched junction nucleotides: 7. The CDR3 loop spans 14 amino acids. Germline V gene lookup returns CDR1 MDHEN and CDR2 SYDVKM.

This clonotype has only one observation. The V gene is TRBV2, the J gene TRBJ2-1; 12 nucleotides agree with TRBD1. With V trimmed by 7 bases and J by 10 bases, 11 bases remained unmatched. The CDR3 is 15 amino acids. Looked up from germline, CDR1 is SNHLY and CDR2 is FYNNEI. The DNA for the CDR3 is TGTGCCAGCACAGCTCCCGGGACAGGGGGCTTGGAGCAGTTCTTC. Translated, it gives CASTAPGTGGLEQFF.

This clonotype was recorded once. This rearrangement joins TRBV15 to TRBJ1-1, with TRBD1 as a possible D gene (5 bases). Germline V lookup: CDR1 LNHNV, CDR2 YYDKDF (reference sequence). The germline V and J ends were trimmed by 8 bases and 2 bases, with 12 bases remaining between them. CDR3 length: 13 amino acids. CDR3 in DNA: TGTGCCACCTCGTCTGGGGGAAACACTGAAGCTTTCTTT. It specifies CATSSGGNTEAFF. Full variable domain (outside the CDR3, taken from reference TRBV15 and TRBJ1-1): DAMVIQNPRYQVTQFGKPVTLSCSQTLNHNVMYWYQQKSSQAPKLLFHYYDKDFNNEADTPDNFQSRRPNTSFCFLDIRSPGLGDTAMYLCATSSGGNTEAFFGQGTRLTVV.

At least ten counts were recorded for this clonotype. The chain recombines TRBV7-6 with TRBJ2-1, with unresolved D. Trimming took off 4 bases at V and 10 bases at J, with 17 bases between the two ends. In germline, CDR1 is SGHVS, CDR2 FNYEAQ. The CDR3 runs to 14 residues. CDR3 DNA sequence: TGTGCCAGCAGCTCTCATAATGTGGGCGAGGAGCAGTTCTTC. It encodes CASSSHNVGEEQFF.

Notes on this clonotype: A junction boundary mismatches the germline segment, possibly from a read error. The chain links TRBV6-5 to TRBJ2-1, with D tentatively TRBD1 (6 bases). The CDR3 consists of 13 residues. Per germline, CDR1 MNHEY and CDR2 SVGAGI. This chain's CDR3 is CASSYQGQNDQFF. The CDR3 coding sequence is TGTGCCAGCAGTTATCAGGGGCAAAATGATCAGTTCTTC.

The rearrangement uses TRBV12-3 or TRBV12-4 and TRBJ2-7; TRBD1 or TRBD2 may be the D gene (7 bases each). This CDR3 is 13 amino acids long. The germline V and J ends were trimmed by 9 bases and 2 bases, with 14 bases remaining between them. The chain's CDR3 is CASREDRTYEQYF. In DNA, the CDR3 is TGTGCCAGTCGGGAGGACAGGACCTACGAGCAGTACTTC.

The rearrangement joins TRBV15 to TRBJ2-7; 8 nucleotides line up with TRBD1. CDR1 is LNHNV and CDR2 is YYDKDF in the germline V gene (reference sequence). CDR3 length equals 14 residues. V lost 4 bases, J lost 3 bases, and 5 bases stayed unmatched. This CDR3 reads CATSKDRVGYEQYF. The CDR3 DNA follows: TGTGCCACCAGCAAGGACAGGGTCGGCTACGAGCAGTACTTC.

In this sample, this clonotype turned up a few times. The J gene is TRBJ1-1, the V gene TRBV20-1, with D possibly being TRBD1 (5 bases). This CDR3 has 14 amino acids. V was trimmed by 3 bases and J by 8 bases, leaving 19 bases between them. CDR1 is DFQATT, CDR2 SNEGSKA, per germline (reference sequence). CDR3 in DNA: TGCAGTGCTAGCAAGCCGATCCGACAGATCGAAGCTTTCTTT. Translating gives CSASKPIRQIEAFF.

Note on this clonotype: At one end the junction does not follow the germline gene, possibly because of a read error. V gene TRBV27 combines with J gene TRBJ2-7; D is possibly TRBD1 (6 bases). CDR1 and CDR2 (germline): MNHEY, SMNVEV (reference sequence). The CDR3 extends over 11 amino acids. The CDR3 DNA follows: TGTACCAGCAGACAACAGGGACAGCAGTACTTC. Protein sequence: CTSRQQGQQYF.

The chain is built from TRBV6-2 or TRBV6-3 and TRBJ2-1, with 11 positions matching TRBD2. CDR3 length: 16 residues. The germline V gene has CDR1 MNHEY and CDR2 SVGEGT. Trimming took 5 bases from V and 4 from J; bases not matched to a gene: 7. This CDR3 reads CASSRPGTSGYNEQFF. In nucleotides, the CDR3 is TGTGCCAGCAGTCGACCCGGGACTAGCGGTTACAATGAGCAGTTCTTC.

The gene calls are TRBV6-1 and TRBJ2-7; 7 nucleotides match TRBD1. The CDR3 has 13 residues. The trim removed 4 bases at V and 1 base at J, leaving 1 base unmatched. The germline V gene encodes CDR1 MNHNS and CDR2 SASEGT. The CDR3 spells CASSAGQSYEQYF. CDR3 bases: TGTGCCAGCAGTGCGGGACAGTCCTACGAGCAGTACTTC.

This clonotype was counted a few times. The genes are TRBV6-5 and TRBJ1-3; possibly TRBD1 for D (6 bases). Germline CDR1 reads MNHEY; CDR2 reads SVGAGI. The CDR3 loop spans 15 amino acids. The V end was cut by 4 bases, the J end by 4 bases, with 14 bases between. In nucleotides, the CDR3 is TGTGCCAGCAGTTTCCAAACAGGGATGGGAAACACCATATATTTT. Translated: CASSFQTGMGNTIYF.

This chain links TRBV7-9 with TRBJ1-5, with D uncertain. The CDR3 loop spans 16 amino acids. V lost 1 base to trimming and J lost 5 bases, with 15 bases between them. From germline, CDR1 is SEHNR and CDR2 FQNEAQ (reference sequence). The CDR3 spells CASSLGNLKGDQPQHF. The DNA for the CDR3 is TGTGCCAGCAGCTTAGGTAACCTTAAGGGAGATCAGCCCCAGCATTTT.

This clonotype was observed a handful of times. V is TRBV6-1 and J is TRBJ1-2; the D is unclear. V shed 5 bases and J shed 7 bases, with 14 bases lying between them. Germline values: CDR1 MNHNS, CDR2 SASEGT. The length of the CDR3 is 13 residues. CDR3 protein: CASSLRVPGGYTF. CDR3 sequence (DNA): TGTGCCAGCAGTCTCCGGGTTCCGGGTGGCTACACCTTC.